These 9 T cell receptor beta chains originate from one sample sequenced in a study of early T cells in non-severe SARS-CoV-2 infection. TCRdb passed the 5' RACE reads through MiXCR, listing each CDR3 protein once. This table has about 76,000 distinct CDR3 sequences, around 16% appearing once. Sequenced: whole blood. These receptors came from an adult who was a healthcare worker with PCR-confirmed SARS-CoV-2 infection or an uninfected control (not recorded which).

V usage is TRBV4-2 and J usage is TRBJ2-3; no clear D. V was pared by 0 bases and J by 2 bases, with 6 bases between. The CDR3 sequence is 14 residues long. The germline V gene encodes CDR1 LGHNA and CDR2 YNFKEQ. The CDR3 is CASSQDLNTDTQYF. CDR3 coding DNA: TGTGCCAGCAGCCAAGACCTTAACACAGATACGCAGTATTTT.

This sequence joins TRBV5-1 and TRBJ2-1; TRBD1 matches at 9 bases. The ends lost 3 bases at V and 8 bases at J; junction bases unmatched: 9. The CDR3 runs 15 residues. Germline V gene data show CDR1 as SGHRS and CDR2 as YFSETQ. The CDR3 spells CASSWAGTGIDEQFF. Written as DNA, the CDR3 is TGCGCCAGCAGCTGGGCCGGGACAGGGATCGATGAGCAGTTCTTC.

This clonotype has just a few counts. This chain links TRBV6-6 with TRBJ1-1, with D unclear. The CDR3 extends over 12 amino acids. The V gene lost 2 bases and the J gene lost 5 bases, with 6 bases spanning the gap. Germline V gene data show CDR1 as MNHNY and CDR2 as SVGAGI (reference sequence). The CDR3 region has the DNA TGTGCCAGCAGTTACGGTGGAACTGAAGCTTTCTTT. This gives the protein CASSYGGTEAFF.

The chain joins TRBV28 to TRBJ1-6; 8 positions agree with TRBD1. Germline V gives CDR1 MDHEN, CDR2 SYDVKM. The junction had 3 bases not matched to a gene; V was cut back by 3 bases and J by 2 bases. This CDR3 is 16 amino acids long. CDR3 in amino acids: CASSLTGVAYNSPLHF. The CDR3 DNA reads TGTGCCAGCAGTTTGACAGGGGTCGCCTATAATTCACCCCTCCACTTT.

With regard to this clonotype: A much larger clone differs by one base, so this may be a read error. This likely comes from a read error, as the CDR3 has no conserved phenylalanine or tryptophan at its end. The V gene is TRBV11-3, the J gene TRBJ2-3; TRBD2 aligns across 8 bases. Germline loops: CDR1 SGHNT, CDR2 YENEEA. J lost 1 base, V lost 5 bases, and 8 bases had no gene match. This CDR3 is built from 16 residues. CDR3 loop: CASSLGLAPGTDTQYY. DNA for the CDR3: TGTGCCAGCAGCCTCGGACTAGCCCCTGGCACAGATACGCAGTATTAT.

The V gene is TRBV9, the J gene TRBJ1-3; 9 nucleotides agree with TRBD1. V lost 5 bases to trimming and J lost 0 bases; unmatched junction nucleotides: 9. The CDR3 has 17 amino acids. Germline CDR1 SGDLS, CDR2 YYNGEE. The CDR3 bases are TGTGCCAGCAGTCCAACGCCGGGACAGGGCTCTGGAAACACCATATATTTT. Amino acids: CASSPTPGQGSGNTIYF. Based on the CDR3 plus reference TRBV9 and TRBJ1-3, the full variable domain is DSGVTQTPKHLITATGQRVTLRCSPRSGDLSVYWYQQSLDQGLQFLIQYYNGEERAKGNILERFSAQQFPDLHSELNLSSLELGDSALYFCASSPTPGQGSGNTIYFGEGSWLTVV.

The rearrangement links TRBV7-6 to TRBJ2-5; D is undetermined. Trimming shortened V by 1 base and J by 3 bases, and 9 bases separated the two germline ends. CDR1 is SGHVS and CDR2 is FNYEAQ in the germline V gene. The CDR3 has 14 residues. CDR3 sequence: CASSLVSSKETQYF. The DNA for the CDR3 is TGTGCCAGCAGCTTAGTATCATCCAAAGAGACCCAGTACTTC.

The chain combines TRBV7-9 with TRBJ2-1; 8 bases are shared with TRBD2. CDR1 and CDR2 from the germline V gene are SEHNR and FQNEAQ (reference sequence). V was pared by 2 bases and J by 5 bases, with 14 bases of the junction left unmatched. The CDR3 is 18 amino acids. The DNA of the CDR3 is TGTGCCAGCAGCTTATACCCTCGGGGTAGCGGGACGAACAATGAGCAGTTCTTC. Protein sequence: CASSLYPRGSGTNNEQFF.

This clonotype came up a few times. The V call is TRBV7-6, the J call TRBJ1-3, with a tentative D call TRBD1 (5 bases). This CDR3 contains 14 residues. Germline loops: CDR1 SGHVS, CDR2 FNYEAQ. The ends were cut back, 5 bases at V and 4 bases at J, with 12 bases in the middle. CDR3 loop: CASSPQGGGNTIYF. The CDR3 bases are TGTGCCAGCAGCCCCCAGGGCGGAGGAAACACCATATATTTT.